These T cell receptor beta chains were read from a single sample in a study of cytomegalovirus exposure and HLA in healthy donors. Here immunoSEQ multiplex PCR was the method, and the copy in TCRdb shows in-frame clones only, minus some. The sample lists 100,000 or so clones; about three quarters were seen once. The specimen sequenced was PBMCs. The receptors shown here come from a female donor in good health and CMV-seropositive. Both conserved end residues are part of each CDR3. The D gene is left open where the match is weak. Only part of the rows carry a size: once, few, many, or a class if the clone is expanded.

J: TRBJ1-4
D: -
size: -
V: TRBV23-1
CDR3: CAIWPGPGKEKLFF
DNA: TGCGCCATCTGGCCTGGGCCCGGAAAAGAAAAACTGTTTTTT

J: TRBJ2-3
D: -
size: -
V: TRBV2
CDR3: CASSGWGGTDTQYF
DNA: TGTGCCAGCAGTGGTTGGGGGGGCACAGATACGCAGTATTTT

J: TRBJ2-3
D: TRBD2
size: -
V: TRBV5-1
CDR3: CASSLVAGSDTQYF
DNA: TGCGCCAGCAGCTTGGTAGCGGGTTCGGATACGCAGTATTTT

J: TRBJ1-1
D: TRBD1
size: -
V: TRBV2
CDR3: CASRVRQGGNTEAFF
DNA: TGTGCCAGCAGAGTGCGACAGGGAGGGAACACTGAAGCTTTCTTT

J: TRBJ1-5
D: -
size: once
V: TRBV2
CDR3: CASSADGHRNQPQHF
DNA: TGTGCCAGCAGCGCCGACGGACACCGCAATCAGCCCCAGCATTTT

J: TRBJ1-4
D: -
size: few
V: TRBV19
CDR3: CASSTGQLATNEKLFF
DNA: TGTGCCAGTAGTACTGGACAGCTCGCAACTAATGAAAAACTGTTTTTT

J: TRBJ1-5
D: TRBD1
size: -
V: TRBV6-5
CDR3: CASRSAGTGNQPQHF
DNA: TGTGCCAGCAGATCCGCCGGGACAGGGAATCAGCCCCAGCATTTT

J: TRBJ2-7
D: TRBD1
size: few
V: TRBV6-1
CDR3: CAIYTGTVSYEQYF
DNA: TGTGCCATATATACCGGGACAGTCTCCTACGAGCAGTACTTC

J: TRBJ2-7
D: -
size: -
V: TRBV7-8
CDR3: CASRGGRTFSYEQYF
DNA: TGTGCCAGCAGGGGGGGACGGACGTTTTCCTACGAGCAGTACTTC

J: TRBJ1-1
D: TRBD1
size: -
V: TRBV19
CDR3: CASSIRTGSTEAFF
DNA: TGTGCCAGTAGCATTCGGACAGGGAGTACTGAAGCTTTCTTT

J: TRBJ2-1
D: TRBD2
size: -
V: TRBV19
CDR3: CASSPRTSGHNEQFF
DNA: TGTGCCAGTAGTCCTAGGACTAGCGGCCACAATGAGCAGTTCTTC

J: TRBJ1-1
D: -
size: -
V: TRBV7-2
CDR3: CASSLGGASGTEAFF
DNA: TGTGCCAGCAGCTTAGGGGGCGCATCAGGCACTGAAGCTTTCTTT

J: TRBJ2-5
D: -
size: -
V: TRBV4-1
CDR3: CASSQGVSVPGTQYF
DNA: TGCGCCAGCAGCCAAGGCGTGAGTGTACCTGGGACCCAGTACTTC

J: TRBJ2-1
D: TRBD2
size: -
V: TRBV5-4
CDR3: CASRTGTSGYNEQFF
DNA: TGTGCCAGCAGGACCGGGACTAGCGGTTACAATGAGCAGTTCTTC

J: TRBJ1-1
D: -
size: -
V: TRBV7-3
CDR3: CASSLTGSTEAFF
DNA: TGTGCCAGCAGCTTAACAGGGAGCACTGAAGCTTTCTTT

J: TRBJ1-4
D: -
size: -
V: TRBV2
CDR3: CASRRGNEKLFF
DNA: TGTGCCAGCAGGAGGGGGAATGAAAAACTGTTTTTT

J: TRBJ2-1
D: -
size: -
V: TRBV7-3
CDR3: CASSARAAGTSNEQFF
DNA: TGTGCCAGCAGCGCTCGGGCGGCGGGTACTAGCAATGAGCAGTTCTTC

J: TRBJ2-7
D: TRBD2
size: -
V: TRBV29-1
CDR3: CSVVRTSKNEQYF
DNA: TGCAGCGTTGTCAGGACTAGCAAGAACGAGCAGTACTTC

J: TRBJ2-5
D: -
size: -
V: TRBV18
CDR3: CASSREVQETQYF
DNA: TGTGCCAGCTCAAGAGAAGTCCAAGAGACCCAGTACTTC

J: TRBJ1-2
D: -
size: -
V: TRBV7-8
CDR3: CASSLGRVDGYTF
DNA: TGTGCCAGCAGCCTAGGTCGAGTTGATGGCTACACCTTC

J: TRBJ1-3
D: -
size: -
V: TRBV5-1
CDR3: CASSPTRRGTIYF
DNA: TGCGCCAGCAGCCCGACCCGCCGGGGCACCATATATTTT

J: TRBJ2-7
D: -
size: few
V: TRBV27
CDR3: CASNPGRGGEQYF
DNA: TGTGCCAGCAACCCGGGACGAGGGGGCGAGCAGTACTTC

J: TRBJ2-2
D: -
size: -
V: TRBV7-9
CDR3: CASSTSVGVAGNTGELFF
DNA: TGTGCCAGCAGCACCTCTGTCGGGGTTGCAGGAAACACCGGGGAGCTGTTTTTT

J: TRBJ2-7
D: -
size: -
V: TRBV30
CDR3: CAWSLRAGAPYEQYF
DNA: TGTGCCTGGAGCCTAAGGGCAGGGGCTCCCTACGAGCAGTACTTC

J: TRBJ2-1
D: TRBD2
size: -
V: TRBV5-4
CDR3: CASSAGTSGGYNEQFF
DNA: TGTGCCAGCAGCGCAGGCACTAGCGGGGGGTACAATGAGCAGTTCTTC

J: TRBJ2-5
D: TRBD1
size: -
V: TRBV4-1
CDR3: CASSQRTGVVETQYF
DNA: TGCGCCAGCAGCCAAAGGACAGGGGTAGTTGAGACCCAGTACTTC

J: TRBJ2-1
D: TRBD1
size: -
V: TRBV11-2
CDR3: CASSLVWATGGQWGEQFF
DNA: TGTGCCAGCAGCTTAGTCTGGGCGACAGGGGGCCAATGGGGTGAGCAGTTCTTC

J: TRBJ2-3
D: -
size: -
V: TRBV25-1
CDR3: CASSEYGTRDTQYF
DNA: TGTGCCAGCAGTGAATACGGGACTCGGGATACGCAGTATTTT

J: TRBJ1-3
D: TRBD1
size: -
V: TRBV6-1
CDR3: CASSEPRDRAGNTIYF
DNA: TGTGCCAGCAGTGAACCCCGGGACAGGGCTGGAAACACCATATATTTT

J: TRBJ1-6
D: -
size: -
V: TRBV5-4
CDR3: CASSKSLVGAGNSPLHF
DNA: TGTGCCAGCAGCAAATCGCTAGTGGGGGCAGGGAATTCACCCCTCCACTTT

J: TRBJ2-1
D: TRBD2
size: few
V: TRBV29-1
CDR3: CSAIRASGASSYNEQFF
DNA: TGCAGCGCCATAAGGGCTAGCGGGGCAAGCTCCTACAATGAGCAGTTCTTC

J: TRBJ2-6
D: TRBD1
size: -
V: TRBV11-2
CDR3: CASSFRFRGTGLNVLTF
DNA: TGTGCCAGCAGCTTCAGGTTTAGGGGGACAGGTCTCAACGTCCTGACTTTC

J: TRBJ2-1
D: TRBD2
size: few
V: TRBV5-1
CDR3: CASSLAPGGGLGRQFF
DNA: TGCGCCAGCAGCTTGGCCCCCGGGGGGGGTTTGGGCCGGCAGTTCTTC

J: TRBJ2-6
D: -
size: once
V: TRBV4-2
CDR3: CASSQDEAGNNVLTF
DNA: TGTGCCAGCAGCCAAGATGAGGCCGGGAACAACGTCCTGACTTTC

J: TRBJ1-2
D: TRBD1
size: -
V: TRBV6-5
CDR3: CASSPGTGGGYTF
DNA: TGTGCCAGCAGCCCTGGGACAGGTGGTGGCTACACCTTC

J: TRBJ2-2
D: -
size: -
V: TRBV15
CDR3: CATSRNKNTGELFF
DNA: TGTGCCACCAGCAGAAACAAGAACACCGGGGAGCTGTTTTTT

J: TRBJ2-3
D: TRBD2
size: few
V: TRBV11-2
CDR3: CASSSGLDSTDTQYF
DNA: TGTGCCAGCAGCTCCGGACTAGACAGCACAGATACGCAGTATTTT

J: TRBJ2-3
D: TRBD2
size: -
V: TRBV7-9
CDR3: CASKSSGQGDTQYF
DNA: TGTGCCAGCAAATCTAGCGGGCAGGGGGATACGCAGTATTTT

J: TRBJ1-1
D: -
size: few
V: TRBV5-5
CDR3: CASSSVPEAMYGFF
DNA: TGTGCCAGCAGCTCCGTGCCCGAGGCAATGTATGGTTTCTTT

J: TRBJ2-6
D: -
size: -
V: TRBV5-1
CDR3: CASRLDPGANVLTF
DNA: TGCGCCAGCAGGTTAGATCCTGGGGCCAACGTCCTGACTTTC

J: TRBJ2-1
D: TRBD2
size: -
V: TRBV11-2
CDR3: CASSPGHGAGDNEQFF
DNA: TGTGCCAGCAGCCCCGGGCACGGAGCGGGGGACAATGAGCAGTTCTTC

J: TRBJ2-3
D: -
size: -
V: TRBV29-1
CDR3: CSGDSGTDTQYF
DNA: TGCAGCGGGGACTCTGGCACAGATACGCAGTATTTT

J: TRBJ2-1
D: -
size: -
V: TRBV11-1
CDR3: CASSLEKEYNEQFF
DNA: TGTGCCAGCAGCTTAGAAAAGGAGTACAATGAGCAGTTCTTC

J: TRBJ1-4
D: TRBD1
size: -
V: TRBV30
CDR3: CAWSTTGREKLFF
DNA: TGTGCCTGGAGTACGACAGGGAGGGAAAAACTGTTTTTT

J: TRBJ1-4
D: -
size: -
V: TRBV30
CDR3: CAWSRGGSEKLFF
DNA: TGTGCCTGGAGTAGAGGGGGATCGGAAAAACTGTTTTTT

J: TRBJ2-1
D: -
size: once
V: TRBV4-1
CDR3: CASSQEFPPFDEQFF
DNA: TGCGCCAGCAGCCAAGAGTTCCCCCCGTTCGATGAGCAGTTCTTC

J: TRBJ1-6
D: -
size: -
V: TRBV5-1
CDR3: CASSSTNSPLHF
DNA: TGCGCCAGCAGCTCAACAAATTCACCCCTCCACTTT

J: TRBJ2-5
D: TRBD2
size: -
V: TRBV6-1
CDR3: CASSDQAGGPETQYF
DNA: TGTGCCAGCAGTGATCAAGCGGGAGGGCCAGAGACCCAGTACTTC

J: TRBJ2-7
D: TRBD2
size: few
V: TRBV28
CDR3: CASSLPWLAGGSEQYF
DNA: TGTGCCAGCAGTTTACCTTGGCTAGCGGGAGGATCCGAGCAGTACTTC

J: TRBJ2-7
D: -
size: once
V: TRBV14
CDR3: CASSPIHLPAYEQYF
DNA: TGTGCCAGCAGCCCCATACACCTCCCAGCCTACGAGCAGTACTTC

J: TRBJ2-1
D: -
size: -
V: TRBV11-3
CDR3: CASSLDAGTYNEQFF
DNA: TGTGCCAGCAGCTTAGATGCGGGGACCTACAATGAGCAGTTCTTC

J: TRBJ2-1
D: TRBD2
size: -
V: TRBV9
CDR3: CASSVELAGGLSEQFF
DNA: TGTGCCAGCAGCGTAGAACTAGCGGGGGGGCTTAGTGAGCAGTTCTTC

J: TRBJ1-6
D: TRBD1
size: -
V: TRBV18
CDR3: CASSPRDRGNSPLHF
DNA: TGTGCCAGCTCACCAAGAGACAGGGGTAATTCACCCCTCCACTTT

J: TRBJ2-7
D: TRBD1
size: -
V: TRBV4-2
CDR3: CASSQGVGTGGSYEQYF
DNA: TGTGCCAGCAGCCAAGGGGTCGGGACAGGGGGTTCCTACGAGCAGTACTTC